The source of this T cell receptor (beta chain) is a study of shared T cell receptors in the human thymus. The germline V gene has CDR1 SQVTM and CDR2 ANQGSEA. Trimming shortened V by 7 bases and J by 1 base, and 10 bases separated the two germline ends. The CDR3 consists of 12 residues. Measured with immunoSEQ multiplex PCR; TCRdb has only the in-frame clones, and not every one. The repertoire includes around 730,000 clones, 70% to 90% of them detected once, and under 0.012% sits in the top ten. The same data also went into a second study, on human thymus T cells. That study reports: Serving as donors were healthy Finnish infants, each of whom was having open corrective surgery for congenital heart defects. Thymus tissue was removed during corrective cardiac surgery.

This TCR came from a girl in the first two years of life with a congenital heart defect. The V and J genes are TRBV29-1 and TRBJ1-1; weak D call: TRBD1 (6 bases). Material: thymocytes. Written as DNA, the CDR3 is TGCAGCGCCCAGGGGAGGAACACTGAAGCTTTCTTT. Translation gives CSAQGRNTEAFF.